This T cell receptor beta chain was sequenced in a study of blood T cell repertoires in COVID-19. Study at large: Collection of acute and convalescent COVID-19 samples took place in the United States, Italy and Spain.

V was clipped by 4 bases and J by 0 bases; unmatched bases: 6. The CDR3 runs to 16 residues. Per germline, CDR1 SGHTS and CDR2 YDEGEE. Study processing details: Nucleated cell number was recorded as an estimate derived from reference gene primer amplification. Produced via immunoSEQ multiplex PCR; TCRdb's table is partial and in-frame only. That table furnishes V, J and clone size, whereas the DNA furnished D and trimming. The table includes roughly 480,000 clones, 89% detected once. The sequenced sample consisted of peripheral blood. This chain joins TRBV5-8 and TRBJ1-4; 7 bases fit TRBD1. This receptor was identified in a man between 18 and 29 years old with COVID-19, enrolled during active disease. The DNA for the CDR3 is TGTGCCAGCAGCGCGGTGACAGGGACAACTAATGAAAAACTGTTTTTT. As protein: CASSAVTGTTNEKLFF.